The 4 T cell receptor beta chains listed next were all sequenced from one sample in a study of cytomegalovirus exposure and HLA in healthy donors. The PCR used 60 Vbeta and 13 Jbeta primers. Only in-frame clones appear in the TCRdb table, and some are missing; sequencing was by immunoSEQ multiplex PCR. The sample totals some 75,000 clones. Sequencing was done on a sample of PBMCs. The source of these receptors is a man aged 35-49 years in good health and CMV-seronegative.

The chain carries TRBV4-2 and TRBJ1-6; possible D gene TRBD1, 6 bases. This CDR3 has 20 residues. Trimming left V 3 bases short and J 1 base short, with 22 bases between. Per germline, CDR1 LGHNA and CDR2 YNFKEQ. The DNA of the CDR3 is TGTGCCAGCAGCCAGGGGTACAGGGTATTGAGTTGGTCCTATAATTCACCCCTCCACTTT. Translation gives CASSQGYRVLSWSYNSPLHF.

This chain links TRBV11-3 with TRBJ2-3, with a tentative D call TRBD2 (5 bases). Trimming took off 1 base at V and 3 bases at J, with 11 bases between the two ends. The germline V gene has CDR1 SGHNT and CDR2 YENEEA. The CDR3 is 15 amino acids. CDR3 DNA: TGTGCCAGCAGCTTAGGAGGGCGGAGTACAGATACGCAGTATTTT. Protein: CASSLGGRSTDTQYF. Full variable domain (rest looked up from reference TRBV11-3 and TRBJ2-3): EAGVVQSPRYKIIEKKQPVAFWCNPISGHNTLYWYLQNLGQGPELLIRYENEEAVDDSQLPKDRFSAERLKGVDSTLKIQPAELGDSAVYLCASSLGGRSTDTQYFGPGTRLTVL.

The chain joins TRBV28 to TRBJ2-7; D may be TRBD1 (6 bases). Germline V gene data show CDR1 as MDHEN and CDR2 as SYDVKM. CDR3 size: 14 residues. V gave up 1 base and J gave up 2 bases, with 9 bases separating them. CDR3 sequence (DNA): TGTGCCAGCAGTTTATCAGGGGTAACCTACGAGCAGTACTTC. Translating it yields CASSLSGVTYEQYF.

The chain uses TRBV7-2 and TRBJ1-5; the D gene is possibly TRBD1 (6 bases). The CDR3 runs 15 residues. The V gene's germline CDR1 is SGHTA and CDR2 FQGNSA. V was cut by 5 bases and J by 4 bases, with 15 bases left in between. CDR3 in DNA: TGTGCCAGCAGCCTTACTGGACAGACTAATCAGCCCCAGCATTTT. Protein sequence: CASSLTGQTNQPQHF.